The sequence of this T cell receptor beta chain was determined in a study of blood T cell repertoires in COVID-19 (TCRdb year 2020). Concerning the study at large: The collaborator samples originated in the United States, Italy and Spain and spanned the acute and convalescent phases of COVID-19. The samples were drawn from the first 160 participants of the ongoing ImmuneRACE study and from under 1,500 subjects provided by 6 global collaborators. The repertoires were released in a freely available public database meant as a resource for research on the immune response to SARS-CoV-2. HLA class I and class II types, where available, came from metadata supplied by the sample provider rather than from assay-based typing. Subjects who had been exposed to COVID-19, were actively infected with it, or had recovered from it provided the deeply sampled blood TCRbeta repertoires that made up the dataset. Sample metadata almost always included a de-identified subject ID, COVID-19 status, age in years and sex. The material from the prospective study consisted of cDNA or gDNA derived from T cells, B-cell-depleted T cells, or PBMCs.

TCRbeta CDR3 regions were amplified from genomic DNA using the immunoSEQ Assay, a bias-controlled multiplex PCR. Processing in the source paper ran as follows. Within the assay, amplification of reference gene primers was used to estimate how many nucleated cells each sample contained. Sequence reads were collapsed and filtered to measure the absolute abundance of every unique TCRbeta CDR3 rearrangement. For each sample, productive Simpson clonality was calculated as the square root of Simpson's diversity index over productive rearrangements. As stored in TCRdb, this immuneACCESS dataset retains in-frame rearrangements with V and J assigned. A fraction of the clones does not appear; measured against another copy, unresolved V genes explain less than half of the discrepancy, and the remainder lacks a known reason. V, J and clone size are taken as reported in that table, and D and trimming were inferred from the DNA itself. The sample table lists roughly 150,000 clones, roughly 87% of them with a count of one. The ten largest clonotypes hold 4% of the sample.

Looking up the germline V gene yields CDR1 MGHRA and CDR2 YSYEKL. The CDR3 sequence holds 15 residues, the cysteine and phenylalanine included. Only the CDR3 region is kept as DNA, spanning 45 bases read in frame from base 1. Trimming removed 1 base from V and 6 bases from J; the gene matches leave 9 bases unexplained. Participants in the prospective study were enrolled through a virtual design, were aged about 18 to 100 years, and lived in 24 United States geographic areas. Cohort assignment in the prospective study relied on participant-reported clinical history from a screening survey and a study questionnaire. Exposed participants were defined as having been in contact with someone with a PCR-confirmed or clinician-diagnosed COVID-19 case within 2 weeks of study entry. In the prospective study, mobile phlebotomists collected whole blood, serum and a nasopharyngeal or oropharyngeal swab from each participant. Over an approximately 2-month period, participants in the prospective study had the option of providing additional blood draws and questionnaires. Before DNA extraction, blood samples from the prospective study were shipped at room temperature or frozen.

The research as a whole found: The amount of clinical and demographic metadata varied by source and participant and was provided uncurated.

Regarding this clone: The antigen it binds to is not known. One base away there is no much larger clone; base qualities are not given.

The source material was PBMCs or T cells enriched from blood (not recorded which). The sequence was collected from a woman in her 40s who had been exposed to COVID-19. Recombination linked TRBV4-1 to TRBJ2-7, with 7 junctional bases fitting TRBD1. The nucleotide sequence is given as TGCGCCAGCAGCCAAGTCAGGGGGACGACCCGCGAGCAGTACTTC. This encodes CASSQVRGTTREQYF.